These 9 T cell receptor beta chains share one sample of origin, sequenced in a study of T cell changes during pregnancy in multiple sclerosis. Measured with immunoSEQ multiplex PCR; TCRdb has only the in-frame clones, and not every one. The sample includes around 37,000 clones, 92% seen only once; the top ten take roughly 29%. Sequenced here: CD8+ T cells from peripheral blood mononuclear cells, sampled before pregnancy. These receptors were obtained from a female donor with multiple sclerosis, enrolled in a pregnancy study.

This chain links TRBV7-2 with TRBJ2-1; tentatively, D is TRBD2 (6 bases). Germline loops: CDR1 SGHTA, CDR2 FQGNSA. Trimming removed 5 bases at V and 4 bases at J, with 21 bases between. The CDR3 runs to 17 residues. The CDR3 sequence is CASSGGDEIMEYNEQFF. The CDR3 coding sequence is TGTGCCAGCAGCGGAGGGGATGAAATTATGGAGTACAATGAGCAGTTCTTC.

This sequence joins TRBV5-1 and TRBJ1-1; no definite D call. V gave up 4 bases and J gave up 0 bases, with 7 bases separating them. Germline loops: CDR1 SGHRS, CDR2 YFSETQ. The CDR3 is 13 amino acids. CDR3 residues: CASSADMNTEAFF. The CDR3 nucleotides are TGCGCCAGCAGCGCCGACATGAACACTGAAGCTTTCTTT.

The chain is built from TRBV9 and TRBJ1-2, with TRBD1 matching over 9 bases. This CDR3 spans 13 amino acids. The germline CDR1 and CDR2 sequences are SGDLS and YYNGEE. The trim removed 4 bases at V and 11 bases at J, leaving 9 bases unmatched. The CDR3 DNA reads TGTGCCAGCAGCCCCGGGGGACAGGGTCTGTACACCTTC. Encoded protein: CASSPGGQGLYTF. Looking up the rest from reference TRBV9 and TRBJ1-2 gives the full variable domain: DSGVTQTPKHLITATGQRVTLRCSPRSGDLSVYWYQQSLDQGLQFLIQYYNGEERAKGNILERFSAQQFPDLHSELNLSSLELGDSALYFCASSPGGQGLYTFGSGTRLTVV.

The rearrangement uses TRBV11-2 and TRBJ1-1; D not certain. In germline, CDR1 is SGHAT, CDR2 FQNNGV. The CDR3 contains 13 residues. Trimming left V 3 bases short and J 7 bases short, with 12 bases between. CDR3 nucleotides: TGTGCCAGCAGCTTCGATCGGCGGGGTGAAGCTTTCTTT. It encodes CASSFDRRGEAFF.

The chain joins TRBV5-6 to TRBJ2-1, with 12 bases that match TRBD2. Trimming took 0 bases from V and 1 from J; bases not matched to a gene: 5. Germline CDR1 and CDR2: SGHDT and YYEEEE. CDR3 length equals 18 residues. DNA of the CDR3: TGTGCCAGCAGCTTGGCGTCTACTAGCGGGGGGTCCTACAATGAGCAGTTCTTC. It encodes CASSLASTSGGSYNEQFF.

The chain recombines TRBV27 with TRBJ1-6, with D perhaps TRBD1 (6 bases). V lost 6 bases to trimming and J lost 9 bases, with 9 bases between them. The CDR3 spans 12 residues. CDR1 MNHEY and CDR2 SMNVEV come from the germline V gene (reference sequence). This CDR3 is CASRQGGSPLHF. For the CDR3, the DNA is TGTGCCAGCAGACAGGGTGGTTCACCCCTCCACTTT.

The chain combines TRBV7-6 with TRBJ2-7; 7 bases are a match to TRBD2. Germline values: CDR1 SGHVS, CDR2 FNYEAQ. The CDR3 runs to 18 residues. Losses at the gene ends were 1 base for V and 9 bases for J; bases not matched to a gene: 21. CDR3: CASSLDHPSGKEESGQYF. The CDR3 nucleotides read TGTGCCAGCAGCTTAGACCACCCCAGCGGGAAGGAGGAAAGTGGGCAGTACTTC. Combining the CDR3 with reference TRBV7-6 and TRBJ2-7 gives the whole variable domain GAGVSQSPRYKVTKRGQDVALRCDPISGHVSLYWYRQALGQGPEFLTYFNYEAQQDKSGLPNDRFSAERPEGSISTLTIQRTEQRDSAMYRCASSLDHPSGKEESGQYFGPGTRLTVT.

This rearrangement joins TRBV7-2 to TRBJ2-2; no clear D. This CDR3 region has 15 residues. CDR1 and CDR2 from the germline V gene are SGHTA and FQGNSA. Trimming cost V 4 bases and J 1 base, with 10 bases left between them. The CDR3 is CASSSWHRNTGELFF. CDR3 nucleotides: TGTGCCAGCAGCTCGTGGCACCGGAACACCGGGGAGCTGTTTTTT.

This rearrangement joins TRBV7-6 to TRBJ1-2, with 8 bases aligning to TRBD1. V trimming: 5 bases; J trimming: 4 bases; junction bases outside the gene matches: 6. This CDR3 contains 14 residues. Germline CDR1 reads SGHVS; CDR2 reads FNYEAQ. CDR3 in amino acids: CASSPGTGPYGYTF. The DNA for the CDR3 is TGTGCCAGCAGCCCCGGGACAGGACCCTATGGCTACACCTTC.